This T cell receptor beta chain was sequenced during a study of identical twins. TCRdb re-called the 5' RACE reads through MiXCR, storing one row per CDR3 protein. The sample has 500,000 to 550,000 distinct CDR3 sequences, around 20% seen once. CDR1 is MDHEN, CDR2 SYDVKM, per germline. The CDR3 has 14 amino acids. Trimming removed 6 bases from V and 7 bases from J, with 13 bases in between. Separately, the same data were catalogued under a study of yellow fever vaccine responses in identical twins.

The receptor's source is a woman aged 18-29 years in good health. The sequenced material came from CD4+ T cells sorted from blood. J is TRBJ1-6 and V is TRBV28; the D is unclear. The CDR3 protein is CASRPGPQNSPLHF. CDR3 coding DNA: TGTGCCAGCAGACCCGGACCGCAGAATTCACCCCTCCACTTT. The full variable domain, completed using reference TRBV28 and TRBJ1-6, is DVKVTQSSRYLVKRTGEKVFLECVQDMDHENMFWYRQDPGLGLRLIYFSYDVKMKEKGDIPEGYSVSREKKERFSLILESASTNQTSMYLCASRPGPQNSPLHFGNGTRLTVT.